This is a list of T cell receptor beta chains from one sample in a study of persistence of HIV-infected CD4 T cells. No antigen has been identified for these receptors. TCRdb's copy holds only in-frame clones and misses some; the assay was immunoSEQ multiplex PCR. The sample lists about 41,000 clones, about 84% occurring once. The sample in question was CD4+ T cells sorted from PBMCs after roughly 18-hour stimulation, obtained from a patient who received antiretroviral therapy. Source of these receptors: an adult man with HIV who was CMV-seropositive. The CDR3 runs from the conserved cysteine through the conserved F or W. Fields, in order: CDR3 protein, V gene, J gene.

CDR3 protein: CASSLSPQGEQFF
V gene: TRBV7-2
J gene: TRBJ2-1

CDR3 protein: CASSRTEANYGYTF
V gene: TRBV2
J gene: TRBJ1-2

CDR3 protein: CASSFSPQTGQPQHF
V gene: TRBV27
J gene: TRBJ1-5

CDR3 protein: CASSVTASNQPQHF
V gene: TRBV9
J gene: TRBJ1-5

CDR3 protein: CASTITGSVYTEAFF
V gene: TRBV6-5
J gene: TRBJ1-1

CDR3 protein: CASSLTGYQPQHF
V gene: TRBV12-3/TRBV12-4
J gene: TRBJ1-5

CDR3 protein: CASRSGWNTEAFF
V gene: TRBV5-1
J gene: TRBJ1-1

CDR3 protein: CASSPPGQGIGELFF
V gene: TRBV5-4
J gene: TRBJ2-2

CDR3 protein: CASSSRSYEQYF
V gene: TRBV3-1/TRBV3-2
J gene: TRBJ2-7

CDR3 protein: CASSDTGETDTQYF
V gene: TRBV6-1
J gene: TRBJ2-3

CDR3 protein: CASSARRGNQPQHF
V gene: TRBV2
J gene: TRBJ1-5

CDR3 protein: CASSLGDRTYEQYF
V gene: TRBV11-3
J gene: TRBJ2-7

CDR3 protein: CASSPGTVGYTF
V gene: TRBV12-3/TRBV12-4
J gene: TRBJ1-2

CDR3 protein: CASSWGTSGDRTDTQYF
V gene: TRBV5-1
J gene: TRBJ2-3

CDR3 protein: CASSLPGRTEAFF
V gene: TRBV3-1/TRBV3-2
J gene: TRBJ1-1

CDR3 protein: CASSVTTVTEAFF
V gene: TRBV5-6
J gene: TRBJ1-1

CDR3 protein: CASSVSGTANTEAFF
V gene: TRBV10-2
J gene: TRBJ1-1

CDR3 protein: CASSRGQGGDSNQPQHF
V gene: TRBV4-2
J gene: TRBJ1-5

CDR3 protein: CASSLRGPSGTTDTQYF
V gene: TRBV7-2
J gene: TRBJ2-3

CDR3 protein: CASSLSIPGGAEKLFF
V gene: TRBV27
J gene: TRBJ1-4

CDR3 protein: CASTGSGLTGELFF
V gene: TRBV19
J gene: TRBJ2-2

CDR3 protein: CASSLIWGSYEQYF
V gene: TRBV27
J gene: TRBJ2-7

CDR3 protein: CASSLGYKGSSSGANVLTF
V gene: TRBV5-1
J gene: TRBJ2-6

CDR3 protein: CASSDRGRSNQPQHF
V gene: TRBV10-2
J gene: TRBJ1-5

CDR3 protein: CASTPVKSPYGYTF
V gene: TRBV19
J gene: TRBJ1-2

CDR3 protein: CASSIDLTGGEQYF
V gene: TRBV19
J gene: TRBJ2-7

CDR3 protein: CASSFNRGYYGYTF
V gene: TRBV5-6
J gene: TRBJ1-2

CDR3 protein: CASRRTWEPTGGYEQYF
V gene: TRBV6-4
J gene: TRBJ2-7

CDR3 protein: CASSQDPGQGNIQYF
V gene: TRBV3-1/TRBV3-2
J gene: TRBJ2-4

CDR3 protein: CASSPVGRRRDQPQHF
V gene: TRBV5-8
J gene: TRBJ1-5

CDR3 protein: CASSLLLTDTQYF
V gene: TRBV7-3
J gene: TRBJ2-3

CDR3 protein: CSVARQDATNEKLFF
V gene: TRBV29-1
J gene: TRBJ1-4

CDR3 protein: CASSPGQGRLETQYF
V gene: TRBV6-5
J gene: TRBJ2-5

CDR3 protein: CASSRRPSRDTQYF
V gene: TRBV5-6
J gene: TRBJ2-3

CDR3 protein: CASSLPPDRGTQYF
V gene: TRBV7-2
J gene: TRBJ2-5

CDR3 protein: CASSLFSTSNTEAFF
V gene: TRBV5-6
J gene: TRBJ1-1

CDR3 protein: CASSELRAANEQYF
V gene: TRBV10-2
J gene: TRBJ2-7

CDR3 protein: CASSARDPDSPLHF
V gene: TRBV9
J gene: TRBJ1-6

CDR3 protein: CASSRDSGPTDTQYF
V gene: TRBV14
J gene: TRBJ2-3

CDR3 protein: CASSLSPRSSYNSPLHF
V gene: TRBV27
J gene: TRBJ1-6

CDR3 protein: CASIDRGISGNTIYF
V gene: TRBV7-9
J gene: TRBJ1-3

CDR3 protein: CASSLAGAPNTGELFF
V gene: TRBV5-6
J gene: TRBJ2-2

CDR3 protein: CASARTRTVNTGELFF
V gene: TRBV7-9
J gene: TRBJ2-2

CDR3 protein: CASSPERQGLPLHF
V gene: TRBV18
J gene: TRBJ1-6

CDR3 protein: CSARDFRELFF
V gene: TRBV20-1
J gene: TRBJ2-2

CDR3 protein: CASSLGTSGRSRAGELFF
V gene: TRBV7-7
J gene: TRBJ2-2

CDR3 protein: CASSLVTGAGGGNTIYF
V gene: TRBV7-2
J gene: TRBJ1-3

CDR3 protein: CASSYRRQHKAFF
V gene: TRBV6-5
J gene: TRBJ1-1

CDR3 protein: CSGGAVGTATEAFF
V gene: TRBV29-1
J gene: TRBJ1-1

CDR3 protein: CASSLMGREGKGEQYF
V gene: TRBV7-2
J gene: TRBJ2-7

CDR3 protein: CACDRANTEAFF
V gene: TRBV30
J gene: TRBJ1-1

CDR3 protein: CASPLRREHRNTIYF
V gene: TRBV5-6
J gene: TRBJ1-3

CDR3 protein: CASSYSRTGGSGANVLTF
V gene: TRBV6-2/TRBV6-3
J gene: TRBJ2-6

CDR3 protein: CASSDGRWETQYF
V gene: TRBV10-1
J gene: TRBJ2-5

CDR3 protein: CASSRQGGDTIYF
V gene: TRBV5-1
J gene: TRBJ1-3

CDR3 protein: CASSYDARARDYGYTF
V gene: TRBV6-5
J gene: TRBJ1-2

CDR3 protein: CAWGNSNQRETQYF
V gene: TRBV30
J gene: TRBJ2-5

CDR3 protein: CASSLRSTNEKLFF
V gene: TRBV5-1
J gene: TRBJ1-4

CDR3 protein: CASSPDSARGGYTF
V gene: TRBV18
J gene: TRBJ1-2

CDR3 protein: CAISDTGGGGVNQPQHF
V gene: TRBV10-3
J gene: TRBJ1-5